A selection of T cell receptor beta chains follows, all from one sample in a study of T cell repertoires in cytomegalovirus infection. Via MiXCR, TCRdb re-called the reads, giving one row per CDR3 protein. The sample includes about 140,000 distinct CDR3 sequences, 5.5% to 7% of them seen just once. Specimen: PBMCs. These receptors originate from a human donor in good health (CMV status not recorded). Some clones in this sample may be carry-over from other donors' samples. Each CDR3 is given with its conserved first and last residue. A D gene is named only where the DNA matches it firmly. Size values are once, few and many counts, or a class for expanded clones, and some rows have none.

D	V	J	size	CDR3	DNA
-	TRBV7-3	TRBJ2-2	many	CASSLKMGDTGELFF	TGTGCCAGCAGCTTAAAGATGGGGGACACCGGGGAGCTGTTTTTT
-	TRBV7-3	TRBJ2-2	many	CASSQLNTGELFF	TGTGCCAGCAGCCAATTGAACACCGGGGAGCTGTTTTTT
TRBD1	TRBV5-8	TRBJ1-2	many	CASSLVQGTVYGYTF	TGTGCCAGCAGCTTGGTACAGGGGACGGTCTATGGCTACACCTTC
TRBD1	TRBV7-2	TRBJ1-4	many	CASRKGQGSGKLFF	TGTGCCAGCAGGAAAGGACAGGGTAGCGGAAAACTGTTTTTT
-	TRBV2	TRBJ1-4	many	CASSEQRQGGEKLFF	TGTGCCAGCAGTGAGCAGAGGCAGGGAGGGGAAAAACTGTTTTTT
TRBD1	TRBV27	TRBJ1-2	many	CASSPGTGLTYGYTF	TGTGCCAGCAGTCCCGGGACAGGGTTAACCTATGGCTACACCTTC
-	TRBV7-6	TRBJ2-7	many	CASSSGTQIESEQYF	TGTGCCAGCAGCTCTGGGACTCAAATAGAGAGCGAGCAGTACTTC
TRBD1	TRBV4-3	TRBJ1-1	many	CASSRKQGDTEAFF	TGCGCCAGCAGCCGTAAACAGGGGGACACTGAAGCTTTCTTT
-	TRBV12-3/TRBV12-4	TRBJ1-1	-	CASAGLPNTEAFF	TGTGCCAGCGCAGGTCTCCCGAACACTGAAGCTTTCTTT
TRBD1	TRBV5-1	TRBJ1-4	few	CASSMGTANEKLFF	TGCGCCAGCAGCATGGGGACAGCGAATGAAAAACTGTTTTTT
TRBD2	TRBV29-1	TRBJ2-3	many	CSVLPTSGGIGDTQYF	TGCAGCGTACTGCCGACTAGCGGGGGGATTGGGGATACGCAGTATTTT